This T cell receptor (beta chain) was identified during a study of T cell responses to AZD1222 COVID-19 vaccine. Per the germline V gene, CDR1 is LGHDT and CDR2 is YNNKEL (reference sequence). The CDR3 sequence is 14 residues long. Trimming took off 4 bases at V and 2 bases at J, with 10 bases between the two ends. Using immunoSEQ multiplex PCR, the repertoire was profiled, and TCRdb retains in-frame clones only, with some absent. The sample holds 83,000 or so clones; approximately 90% are singletons and the top ten take about 30%. The chain is built from TRBV3-1 (or the pseudogene TRBV3-2) and TRBJ2-3, with a tentative D call TRBD1 (6 bases). The TCR comes from an adult who received the AZD1222 COVID-19 vaccine. This material consisted of peripheral blood, taken 28 days after the second AZD1222 dose. CDR3 DNA: TGTGCCAGCAGCCCGGGACATCTCACAGATACGCAGTATTTT. Its protein is CASSPGHLTDTQYF.